This TCR beta chain is from a study of vaccination effects on CD4 cells after COVID-19. The CDR3 runs 16 residues. Germline CDR1 reads MNHEY; CDR2 reads SMNVEV (reference sequence). Trimming removed 4 bases at V and 2 bases at J, with 12 bases between. Profiled with immunoSEQ multiplex PCR; TCRdb holds only in-frame clones, not every one. The data hold roughly 34,000 clones, with 82% observed a single time. This clone was observed a single time. Its antigen is unknown. Under the ViraFEST assay, PBMC were stimulated with viral peptide pools so that antigen-specific CD4+ T cells expanded. Sequencing was performed afterwards. Following a 10-day culture, CD4+ T cells were purified. Participants received two doses of either the BNT162b2 or mRNA-1273 vaccine.

The sequence was obtained from a human donor who received a COVID-19 vaccine. Some clones in this sample may be carry-over from other donors' samples. The gene calls are TRBV27 and TRBJ2-6; possible D gene TRBD1, 6 bases. The sample was CD4+ T cells from PBMCs cultured with HCoV-NL63 spike peptides, taken after COVID-19 vaccination. The CDR3 sequence is CASSSLGTPGANVLTF. CDR3 nucleotides: TGTGCCAGCAGTTCCCTGGGGACACCTGGGGCCAACGTCCTGACTTTC.